The 12 T cell receptor beta chains presented below share a single source sample, sequenced in a study of blood T cell repertoires in COVID-19. Using immunoSEQ multiplex PCR, the repertoire was profiled, and TCRdb retains in-frame clones only, with some absent. Here the sample spans roughly 250,000 clones, 70% to 85% being singletons. Sample: peripheral blood. These TCRs come from a woman of 80 years or more with acute or convalescent COVID-19.

This clone has only a few counts. V usage is TRBV6-1 and J usage is TRBJ1-2; TRBD1 is a possible D gene (5 bases). Germline loops: CDR1 MNHNS, CDR2 SASEGT. This CDR3 spans 15 amino acids. V dropped 1 base and J dropped 8 bases, with 17 bases sitting between them. Here the CDR3 reads CASSEGQGTGGGYTF. DNA of the CDR3: TGTGCCAGCAGTGAAGGTCAGGGTACGGGGGGAGGCTACACCTTC.

This clone appeared a single time. This chain connects TRBV7-2 to TRBJ2-2, with D possibly TRBD2 on 7 matching bases. The CDR3 runs 14 residues. Germline CDR1 and CDR2: SGHTA and FQGNSA. Trimming removed 1 base at V and 6 bases at J, with 9 bases between. The CDR3 sequence: CASSLEGGAGELFF. CDR3 nucleotide sequence: TGTGCCAGCAGCTTAGAGGGGGGGGCCGGGGAGCTGTTTTTT.

The chain is built from TRBV24-1 and TRBJ2-1; 9 positions agree with TRBD2. Germline loops: CDR1 KGHDR, CDR2 SFDVKD. The ends lost 9 bases at V and 7 bases at J; junction bases unmatched: 3. There are 12 residues in the CDR3. The CDR3 here is CATRGGANEQFF. The CDR3, as DNA: TGTGCCACCCGCGGGGGGGCAAATGAGCAGTTCTTC.

The chain carries TRBV5-1 and TRBJ2-2, with 8 nucleotides matching TRBD1. J lost 7 bases, V lost 0 bases, and 2 bases had no gene match. The CDR3 is 14 amino acids. Germline V gene data show CDR1 as SGHRS and CDR2 as YFSETQ. The CDR3 nucleotides are TGCGCCAGCAGCTTGGGGACAGGGTTCGGGGAGCTGTTTTTT. Protein sequence: CASSLGTGFGELFF.

The chain couples TRBV30 to TRBJ1-5; 8 nucleotides align to TRBD1. V was pared by 3 bases and J by 3 bases, with 13 bases of the junction left unmatched. Germline CDR1 and CDR2: GTSNPN and SVGIG (reference sequence). CDR3 length equals 17 residues. The CDR3 sequence is CAWSPGQGSFNNQPQHF. The CDR3 DNA is TGTGCCTGGAGCCCAGGACAGGGAAGTTTTAACAATCAGCCCCAGCATTTT.

The V call is TRBV7-2, the J call TRBJ2-2; the match to TRBD2 covers 9 bases. V gave up 5 bases and J gave up 4 bases; unmatched junction bases: 2. This CDR3 spans 14 amino acids. Germline CDR1 and CDR2: SGHTA and FQGNSA. The CDR3 protein is CASSRGGATGELFF. CDR3 DNA: TGTGCCAGCAGCCGCGGGGGGGCCACCGGGGAGCTGTTTTTT.

This chain joins TRBV11-3 and TRBJ2-3; 8 bases match TRBD1. The trim removed 1 base at V and 7 bases at J, leaving 7 bases unmatched. CDR3 length: 15 residues. Germline CDR1 SGHNT, CDR2 YENEEA. The CDR3 nucleotides are TGTGCCAGCAGCTTAGGACAGGGGTCGGTGAATACGCAGTATTTT. Amino acids: CASSLGQGSVNTQYF.

The gene calls are TRBV18 and TRBJ2-7; 7 bases are a match to TRBD2. The V and J ends lost 3 bases and 7 bases, in that order; junction bases with no gene match: 6. This CDR3 has 13 amino acids. Germline CDR1 KGHSH, CDR2 LQKENI. The CDR3 region has the DNA TGTGCCAGCTCACCGGGGAGGGTGGGGGAGCAGTACTTC. Its protein is CASSPGRVGEQYF.

The V call is TRBV6-5, the J call TRBJ2-2; D is unclear. CDR1 is MNHEY, CDR2 SVGAGI, per germline. The CDR3 contains 13 residues. Between the trimmed V and J ends, which lost 8 bases and 0 bases, there was a span of 7 bases. CDR3 amino acids: CASEEANTGELFF. As DNA, the CDR3 is TGTGCCAGCGAAGAGGCGAACACCGGGGAGCTGTTTTTT.

This chain uses TRBV11-2 with TRBJ2-2; D is perhaps TRBD2 (5 bases). The CDR3 loop spans 15 amino acids. Germline CDR1 and CDR2: SGHAT and FQNNGV. V gave up 1 base and J gave up 2 bases, with 8 bases separating them. The CDR3 region has the DNA TGTGCCAGCAGCTTAGTCCGGGATAACACCGGGGAGCTGTTTTTT. It encodes CASSLVRDNTGELFF.

This chain uses TRBV7-8 with TRBJ1-2, with D possibly being TRBD1 (6 bases). The CDR3 spans 12 residues. CDR1 SGHVS and CDR2 FQNEAQ come from the germline V gene. Trimming took 4 bases from V and 6 from J, leaving 9 bases between them. The CDR3 DNA is TGTGCCAGCAGCTCCAACAGGGATGGCTACACCTTC. This codes for CASSSNRDGYTF.

The chain recombines TRBV7-8 with TRBJ1-2; the D gene is possibly TRBD1 (5 bases). CDR3 length equals 12 residues. CDR1 and CDR2 (germline): SGHVS, FQNEAQ. Deletions cut 3 bases from V and 8 bases from J, with 10 bases between. CDR3 in DNA: TGTGCCAGCAGCTTCTCTGGGGGGGGCTACACCTTC. It is translated as CASSFSGGGYTF.